The T cell receptor beta chain described here comes from a study of blood T cell repertoires in COVID-19. As for the study in general: Symptom resolution, clearance, or two negative PCRs marked the recovered donors of Cohort 3. Sites in the United States, Italy and Spain provided acute and convalescent COVID-19 samples.

TCRdb's copy holds only in-frame clones and misses some; the assay was immunoSEQ multiplex PCR. The table shows about 140,000 clones, with nearly 85% occurring only once. Deletions cut 4 bases from V and 2 bases from J, with 12 bases between. This CDR3 has 14 amino acids. The germline gives CDR1 SGHRS, CDR2 YFSETQ. This receptor was obtained from a man over 45 in a cohort exposed to, infected with or recovered from COVID-19 (not recorded which). Material for sequencing was PBMCs or T cells enriched from blood (not recorded which). The gene calls are TRBV5-1 and TRBJ2-5; D perhaps matches TRBD1 (6 bases). The CDR3 reads CASSASDRQETQYF. CDR3 in DNA: TGCGCCAGCAGCGCCAGTGACAGGCAAGAGACCCAGTACTTC.